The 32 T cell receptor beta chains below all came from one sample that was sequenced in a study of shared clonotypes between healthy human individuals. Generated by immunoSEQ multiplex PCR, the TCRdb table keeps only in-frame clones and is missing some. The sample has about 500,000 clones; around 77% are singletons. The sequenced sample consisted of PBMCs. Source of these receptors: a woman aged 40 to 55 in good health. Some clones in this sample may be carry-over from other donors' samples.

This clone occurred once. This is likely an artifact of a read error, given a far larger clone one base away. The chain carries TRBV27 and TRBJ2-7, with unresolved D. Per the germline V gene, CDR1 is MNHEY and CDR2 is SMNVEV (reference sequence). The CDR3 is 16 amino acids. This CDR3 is CVSSLSGYPDLYEQYF. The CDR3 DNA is TGTGTCAGCAGTTTATCTGGCTACCCAGACCTTTACGAGCAGTACTTC.

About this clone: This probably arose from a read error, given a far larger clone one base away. In DNA form, the CDR3 reads TGTGCCAGCAGCCCTGACATGGATAGCAATCAGCCCCAGCATTTT. It is translated as CASSPDMDSNQPQHF. This chain links TRBV14 with TRBJ1-5, with D uncertain. The CDR3 is 15 residues long. V lost 4 bases and J lost 0, with 10 bases in between. Germline V gene lookup returns CDR1 SGHDN and CDR2 FVKESK.

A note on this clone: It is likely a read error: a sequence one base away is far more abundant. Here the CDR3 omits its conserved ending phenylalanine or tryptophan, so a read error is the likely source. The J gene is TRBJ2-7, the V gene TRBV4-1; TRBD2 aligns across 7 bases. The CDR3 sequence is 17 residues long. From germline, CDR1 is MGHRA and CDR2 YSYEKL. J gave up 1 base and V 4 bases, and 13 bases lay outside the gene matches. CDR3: CASSLITGTTLSYEQYI. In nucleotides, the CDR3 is TGCGCCAGCAGCCTAATTACCGGGACTACCCTTTCCTACGAGCAGTACATC.

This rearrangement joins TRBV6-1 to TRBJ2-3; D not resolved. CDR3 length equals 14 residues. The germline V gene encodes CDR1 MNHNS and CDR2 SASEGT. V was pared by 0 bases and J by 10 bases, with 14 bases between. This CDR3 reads CASSEAFVRTAQYF. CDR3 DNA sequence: TGTGCCAGCAGTGAAGCGTTTGTCAGGACGGCGCAGTATTTT.

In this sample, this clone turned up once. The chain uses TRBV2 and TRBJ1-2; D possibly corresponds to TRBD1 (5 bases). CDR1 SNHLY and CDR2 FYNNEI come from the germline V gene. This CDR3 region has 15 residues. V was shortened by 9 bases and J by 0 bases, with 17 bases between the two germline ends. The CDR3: CARRDALRANYGYTF. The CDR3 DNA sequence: TGTGCCAGAAGGGACGCACTGCGGGCTAACTATGGCTACACCTTC.

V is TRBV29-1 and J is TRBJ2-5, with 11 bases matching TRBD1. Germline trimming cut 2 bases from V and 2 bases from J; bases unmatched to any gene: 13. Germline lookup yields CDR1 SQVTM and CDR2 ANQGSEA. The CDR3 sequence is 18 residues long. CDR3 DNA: TGCAGCGTTGAAAGGCCTAGGACAGGGGGCGAAATGCAAGAGACCCAGTACTTC. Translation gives CSVERPRTGGEMQETQYF. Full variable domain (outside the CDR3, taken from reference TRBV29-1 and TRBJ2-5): SAVISQKPSRDICQRGTSLTIQCQVDSQVTMMFWYRQQPGQSLTLIATANQGSEATYESGFVIDKFPISRPNLTFSTLTVSNMSPEDSSIYLCSVERPRTGGEMQETQYFGPGTRLLVL.

The DNA of the CDR3 is TGCAGCGTGAAACAGGGGCGGGAGACTGAAGCTTTCTTT. Amino acids: CSVKQGRETEAFF. The chain couples TRBV29-1 to TRBJ1-1; 7 nucleotides align to TRBD1. CDR1 SQVTM and CDR2 ANQGSEA come from the germline V gene. This CDR3 has 13 amino acids. The V and J ends lost 6 bases and 5 bases, in that order; junction bases with no gene match: 9.

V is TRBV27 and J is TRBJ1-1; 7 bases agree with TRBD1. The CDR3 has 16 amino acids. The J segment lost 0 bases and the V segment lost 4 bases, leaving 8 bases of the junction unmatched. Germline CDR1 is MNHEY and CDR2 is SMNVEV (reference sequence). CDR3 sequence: CASSSYRGPMNTEAFF. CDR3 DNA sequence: TGTGCCAGCAGTTCCTACAGGGGCCCCATGAACACTGAAGCTTTCTTT.

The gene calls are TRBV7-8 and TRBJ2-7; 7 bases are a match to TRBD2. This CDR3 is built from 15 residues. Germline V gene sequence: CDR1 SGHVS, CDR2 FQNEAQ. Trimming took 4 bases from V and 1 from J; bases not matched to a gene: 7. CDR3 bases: TGTGCCAGCAGCTCCACTCGGGGGGAGTCCTACGAGCAGTACTTC. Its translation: CASSSTRGESYEQYF.

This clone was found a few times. In DNA form, the CDR3 reads TGTGCCAGCACTAAAGCCAGATACAATGAGCAGTTCTTC. It yields the protein CASTKARYNEQFF. The J gene is TRBJ2-1, the V gene TRBV6-1; the D is unclear. From germline, CDR1 is MNHNS and CDR2 SASEGT. Trimming removed 7 bases from V and 4 bases from J, with 11 bases in between. CDR3 length: 13 amino acids.

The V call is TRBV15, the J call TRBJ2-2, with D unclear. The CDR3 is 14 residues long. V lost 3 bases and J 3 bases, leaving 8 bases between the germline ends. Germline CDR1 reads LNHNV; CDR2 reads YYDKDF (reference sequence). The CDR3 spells CATSRVQYTGELFF. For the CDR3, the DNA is TGTGCCACCAGCAGGGTACAATACACCGGGGAGCTGTTTTTT.

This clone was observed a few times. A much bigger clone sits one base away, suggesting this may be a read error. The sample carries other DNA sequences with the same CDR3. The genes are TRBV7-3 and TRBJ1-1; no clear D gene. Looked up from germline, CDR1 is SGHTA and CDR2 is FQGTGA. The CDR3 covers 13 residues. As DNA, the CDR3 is TGTGCCAGCAGCTCTCAGATGAACACCGAAGCTTTCTTT. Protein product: CASSSQMNTEAFF.

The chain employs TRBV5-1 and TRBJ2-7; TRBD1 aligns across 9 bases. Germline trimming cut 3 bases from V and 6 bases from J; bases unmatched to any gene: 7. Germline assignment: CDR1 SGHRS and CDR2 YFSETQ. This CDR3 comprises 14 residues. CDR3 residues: CASSSTGGSGEQYF. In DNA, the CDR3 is TGCGCCAGCAGCTCGACAGGGGGTAGTGGCGAGCAGTACTTC.

CDR3 protein: CASSGRTSGRSDEQYF. CDR3 nucleotide sequence: TGTGCCAGCAGCGGACGGACTAGCGGGAGATCGGACGAGCAGTACTTC. The chain employs TRBV7-9 and TRBJ2-7, with TRBD2 matching over 13 bases. Losses at the gene ends were 5 bases for V and 5 bases for J; bases not matched to a gene: 9. Germline lookup yields CDR1 SEHNR and CDR2 FQNEAQ (reference sequence). This CDR3 region has 16 residues. Full variable domain (rest looked up from reference TRBV7-9 and TRBJ2-7): DTGVSQNPRHKITKRGQNVTFRCDPISEHNRLYWYRQTLGQGPEFLTYFQNEAQLEKSRLLSDRFSAERPKGSFSTLEIQRTEQGDSAMYLCASSGRTSGRSDEQYFGPGTRLTVT.

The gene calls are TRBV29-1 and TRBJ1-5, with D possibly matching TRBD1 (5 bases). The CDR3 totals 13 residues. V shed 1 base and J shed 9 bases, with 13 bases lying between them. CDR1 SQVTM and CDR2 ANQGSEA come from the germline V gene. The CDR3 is CSVEVQGSRPQHF. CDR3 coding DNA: TGCAGCGTTGAAGTGCAGGGTTCAAGGCCCCAGCATTTT.

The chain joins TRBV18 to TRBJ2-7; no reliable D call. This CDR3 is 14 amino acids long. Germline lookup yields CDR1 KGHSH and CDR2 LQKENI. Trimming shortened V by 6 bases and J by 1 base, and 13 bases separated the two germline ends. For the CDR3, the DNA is TGTGCCAGCTCGGCCGGAACTAAATCCTACGAGCAGTACTTC. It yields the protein CASSAGTKSYEQYF.

CDR3: CRAGSGNTIYF. The CDR3 nucleotides are TGCAGGGCAGGCTCTGGAAACACCATATATTTT. The V and J genes are TRBV20-1 and TRBJ1-3; D remains ambiguous. The CDR3 is made up of 11 amino acids. Germline V CDR1 and CDR2: DFQATT, SNEGSKA (reference sequence).

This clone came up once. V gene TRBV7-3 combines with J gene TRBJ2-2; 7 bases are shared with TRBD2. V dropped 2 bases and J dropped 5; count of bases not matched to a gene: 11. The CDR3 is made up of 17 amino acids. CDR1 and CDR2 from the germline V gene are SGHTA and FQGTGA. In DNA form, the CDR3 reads TGTGCCAGCAGCTTACGGCCTTTTGAGGGAGGGACCGGGGAGCTGTTTTTT. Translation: CASSLRPFEGGTGELFF.

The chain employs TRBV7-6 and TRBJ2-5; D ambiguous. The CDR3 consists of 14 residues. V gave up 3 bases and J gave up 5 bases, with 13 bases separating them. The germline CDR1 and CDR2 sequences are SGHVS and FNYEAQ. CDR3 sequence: CASSLRPQRETQYF. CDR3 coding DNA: TGTGCCAGCAGCTTGAGGCCTCAAAGGGAGACCCAGTACTTC.

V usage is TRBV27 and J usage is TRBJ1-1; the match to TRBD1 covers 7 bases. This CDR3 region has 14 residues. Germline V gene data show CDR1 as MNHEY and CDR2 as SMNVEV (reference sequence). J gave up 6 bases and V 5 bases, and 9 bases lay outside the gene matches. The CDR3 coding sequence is TGTGCCAGCAGTCCTACTGGACAGGTCCCTGAAGCTTTCTTT. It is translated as CASSPTGQVPEAFF.

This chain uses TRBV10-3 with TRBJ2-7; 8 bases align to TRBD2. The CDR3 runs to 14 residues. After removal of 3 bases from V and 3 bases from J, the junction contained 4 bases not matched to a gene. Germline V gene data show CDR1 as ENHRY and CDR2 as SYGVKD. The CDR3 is CAISELAVYYEQYF. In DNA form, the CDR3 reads TGTGCCATCAGTGAACTAGCGGTGTACTACGAGCAGTACTTC.

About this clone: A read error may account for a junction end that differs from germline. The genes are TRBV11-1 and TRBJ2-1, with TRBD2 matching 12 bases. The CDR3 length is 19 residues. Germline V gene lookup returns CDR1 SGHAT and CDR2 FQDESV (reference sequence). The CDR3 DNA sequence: TGTGCCAGCACCTTAGGTACTAGCGGGAGGACCTGGTTTTACAATGAGCAGTTCTTC. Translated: CASTLGTSGRTWFYNEQFF.

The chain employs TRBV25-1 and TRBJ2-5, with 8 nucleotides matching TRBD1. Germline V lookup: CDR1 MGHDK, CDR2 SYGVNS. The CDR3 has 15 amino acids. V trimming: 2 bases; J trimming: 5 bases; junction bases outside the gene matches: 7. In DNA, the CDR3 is TGTGCCAGCAGTGAAGAGGACAGGGCAGGGGAGACCCAGTACTTC. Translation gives CASSEEDRAGETQYF.

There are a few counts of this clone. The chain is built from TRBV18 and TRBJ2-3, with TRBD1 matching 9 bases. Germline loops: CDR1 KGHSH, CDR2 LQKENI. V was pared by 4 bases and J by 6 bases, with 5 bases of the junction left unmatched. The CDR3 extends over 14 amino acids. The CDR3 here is CASSLGTGMDTQYF. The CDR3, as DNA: TGTGCCAGCTCACTCGGGACAGGGATGGATACGCAGTATTTT.

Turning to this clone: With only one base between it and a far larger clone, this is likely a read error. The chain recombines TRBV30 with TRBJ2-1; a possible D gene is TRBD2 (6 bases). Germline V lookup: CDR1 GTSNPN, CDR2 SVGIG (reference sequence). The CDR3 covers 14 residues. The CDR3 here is CACRQAGSYDEQFF. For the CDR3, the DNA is TGTGCCTGCCGACAAGCGGGCTCCTACGATGAGCAGTTCTTC.

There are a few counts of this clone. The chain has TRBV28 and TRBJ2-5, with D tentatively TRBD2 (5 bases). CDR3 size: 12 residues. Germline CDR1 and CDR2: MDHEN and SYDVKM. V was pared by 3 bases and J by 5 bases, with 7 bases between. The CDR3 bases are TGTGCCAGCAGTTTGAGAGGGGAGACCCAGTACTTC. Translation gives CASSLRGETQYF.

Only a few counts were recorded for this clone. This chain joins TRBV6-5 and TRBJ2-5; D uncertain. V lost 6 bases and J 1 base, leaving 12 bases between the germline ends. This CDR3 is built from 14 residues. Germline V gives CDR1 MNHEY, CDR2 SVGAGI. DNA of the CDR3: TGTGCCAGCAGACAGAGTCCGGGCCAAGAGACCCAGTACTTC. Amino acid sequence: CASRQSPGQETQYF.

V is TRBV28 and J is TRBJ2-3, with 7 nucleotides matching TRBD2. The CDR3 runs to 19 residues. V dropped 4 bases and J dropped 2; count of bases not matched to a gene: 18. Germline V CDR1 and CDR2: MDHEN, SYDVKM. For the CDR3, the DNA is TGTGCCAGCAGTTGCGTACCAGCGGGGTTACCCACCCCCACAGATACGCAGTATTTT. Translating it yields CASSCVPAGLPTPTDTQYF.

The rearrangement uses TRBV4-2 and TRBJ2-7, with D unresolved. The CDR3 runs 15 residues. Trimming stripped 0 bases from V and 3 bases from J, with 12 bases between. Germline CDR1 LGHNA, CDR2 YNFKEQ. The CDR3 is CASSQDTARRYEQYF. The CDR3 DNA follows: TGTGCCAGCAGCCAAGATACGGCTAGACGCTACGAGCAGTACTTC.

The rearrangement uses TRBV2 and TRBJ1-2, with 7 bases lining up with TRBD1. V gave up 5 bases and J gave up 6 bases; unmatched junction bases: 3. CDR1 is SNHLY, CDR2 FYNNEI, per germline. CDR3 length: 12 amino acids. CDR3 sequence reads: CASSNDRDGYTF. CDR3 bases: TGTGCCAGCAGTAACGACAGGGATGGCTACACCTTC.

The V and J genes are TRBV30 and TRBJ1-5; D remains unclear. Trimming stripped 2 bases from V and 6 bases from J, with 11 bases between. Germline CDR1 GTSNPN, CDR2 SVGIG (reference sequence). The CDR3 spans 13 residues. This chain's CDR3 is CAWSKQPGQPQHF. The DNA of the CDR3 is TGTGCCTGGAGTAAACAGCCCGGTCAGCCCCAGCATTTT.

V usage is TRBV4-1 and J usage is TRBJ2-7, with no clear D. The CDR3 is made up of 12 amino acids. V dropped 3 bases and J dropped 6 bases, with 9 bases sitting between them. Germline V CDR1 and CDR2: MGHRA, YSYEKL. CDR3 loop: CASSHPFGEQYF. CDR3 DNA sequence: TGCGCCAGCAGCCACCCGTTCGGCGAGCAGTACTTC.